These 24 T cell receptor beta chains came from one sample sequenced in a study of blood T cell repertoires in COVID-19 (dated by TCRdb to about 2020). The library was prepared using the immunoSEQ multiplex PCR assay. Drawn from immuneACCESS, this table holds only the in-frame rearrangements with V and J called that TCRdb kept. Clones are partly lost; checked studies trace under half to an unresolved V gene and leave the rest unexplained. Present in this sample are 210,000 or so clones, over 80% of which were seen just once. Of the sample, about 5% falls within the top ten clones. What was sequenced was peripheral blood. All receptors derive from a human donor in a cohort sampled during active COVID-19.

This clone was seen a handful of times. The chain couples TRBV7-9 to TRBJ1-2; a weak D match, TRBD1 (6 bases). CDR1 SEHNR and CDR2 FQNEAQ come from the germline V gene (reference sequence). The CDR3 has 14 amino acids. The V end was cut by 5 bases, the J end by 7 bases, with 17 bases between. In nucleotides, the CDR3 is TGTGCCAGCAGCACCGAGGGGGAGGGTCTTGGCTACACCTTC. It is translated as CASSTEGEGLGYTF. Variable domain in full (rest from reference TRBV7-9 and TRBJ1-2): DTGVSQNPRHKITKRGQNVTFRCDPISEHNRLYWYRQTLGQGPEFLTYFQNEAQLEKSRLLSDRFSAERPKGSFSTLEIQRTEQGDSAMYLCASSTEGEGLGYTFGSGTRLTVV.

This clone is a singleton in its sample. CDR3: CAWSGRAPGAEAFF. The DNA of the CDR3 is TGTGCCTGGAGTGGGCGGGCGCCAGGCGCTGAAGCTTTCTTT. This chain connects TRBV30 to TRBJ1-1; D unresolved. The V end lost 1 base, the J end lost 6 bases, and 15 bases lay between the germline ends. Germline values: CDR1 GTSNPN, CDR2 SVGIG (reference sequence). This CDR3 comprises 14 residues. The variable domain in full, completed from reference TRBV30 and TRBJ1-1, reads SQTIHQWPATLVQPVGSPLSLECTVEGTSNPNLYWYRQAAGRGLQLLFYSVGIGQISSEVPQNLSASRPQDRQFILSSKKLLLSDSGFYLCAWSGRAPGAEAFFGQGTRLTVV.

The gene calls are TRBV7-3 and TRBJ1-5; TRBD1 is a possible D gene (5 bases). The CDR3 is 18 residues long. The V end lost 1 base, the J end lost 1 base, and 17 bases lay between the germline ends. Germline CDR1 SGHTA, CDR2 FQGTGA. CDR3 sequence: CASSLRQRGHRSNQPQHF. The CDR3 nucleotides read TGTGCCAGCAGCTTAAGACAGCGGGGTCACCGGAGCAATCAGCCCCAGCATTTT.

V and J are TRBV20-1 and TRBJ1-1; no firm D call. Trimming removed 6 bases at V and 3 bases at J, with 8 bases between. This CDR3 has 11 residues. Germline V gene sequence: CDR1 DFQATT, CDR2 SNEGSKA (reference sequence). The CDR3 DNA reads as TGCAGTGCCTTACGGGACACTGAAGCTTTCTTT. Protein: CSALRDTEAFF.

As to this clone: This sample includes further DNA sequences coding for the same CDR3. V and J are TRBV28 and TRBJ2-1; possible D gene TRBD2, 5 bases. This CDR3 has 13 amino acids. V was trimmed by 2 bases and J by 4 bases, leaving 6 bases between them. CDR1 MDHEN and CDR2 SYDVKM come from the germline V gene. The CDR3 nucleotides read TGTGCCAGCAGTTTAACGGGATACAATGAGCAGTTCTTC. It yields the protein CASSLTGYNEQFF.

This clone came up a few times. The rearrangement joins TRBV29-1 to TRBJ2-7, with TRBD2 matching over 8 bases. Germline V gene lookup returns CDR1 SQVTM and CDR2 ANQGSEA. With V trimmed by 3 bases and J by 6 bases, 4 bases remained unmatched. There are 12 residues in the CDR3. Here the CDR3 reads CSVENSGSEQYF. Written as DNA, the CDR3 is TGCAGCGTTGAGAACAGCGGGAGCGAGCAGTACTTC.

The rearrangement joins TRBV28 to TRBJ1-1; TRBD1 matches at 8 bases. This CDR3 has 16 residues. In germline, CDR1 is MDHEN, CDR2 SYDVKM. J lost 0 bases, V lost 3 bases, and 6 bases had no gene match. The CDR3: CASSFPGGGMNTEAFF. DNA for the CDR3: TGTGCCAGCAGTTTTCCAGGGGGCGGCATGAACACTGAAGCTTTCTTT.

The V and J genes are TRBV3-1 (or the pseudogene TRBV3-2) and TRBJ1-5, with D perhaps matching TRBD1 (6 bases). Germline values: CDR1 LGHDT, CDR2 YNNKEL (reference sequence). V dropped 3 bases and J dropped 6 bases, with 12 bases sitting between them. The CDR3 extends over 14 amino acids. The DNA for the CDR3 is TGTGCCAGCAGCCAGACTCAGGGGAGTCAGCCCCAGCATTTT. Its protein product is CASSQTQGSQPQHF.

The rearrangement joins TRBV6-5 to TRBJ2-3; D may be TRBD2 (5 bases). The CDR3 sequence is 12 residues long. Germline lookup yields CDR1 MNHEY and CDR2 SVGAGI. V was cut by 7 bases and J by 5 bases, with 10 bases left in between. The CDR3 DNA reads as TGTGCCAGCACGCGGGCGGGAGATACGCAGTATTTT. It translates to CASTRAGDTQYF.

The chain recombines TRBV19 with TRBJ1-2; 8 bases fit TRBD1. The CDR3 is 13 residues long. The V gene end was trimmed by 4 bases and the J gene end by 8 bases; junction bases not matched to a gene: 6. Germline V lookup: CDR1 LNHDA, CDR2 SQIVND (reference sequence). CDR3 in amino acids: CASSNSDRAGYTF. CDR3 DNA: TGTGCCAGTAGTAATTCGGACAGGGCCGGCTACACCTTC.

This chain uses TRBV3-1 (or the pseudogene TRBV3-2) with TRBJ1-1; 7 bases are shared with TRBD1. The CDR3 runs to 14 residues. V was pared by 2 bases and J by 1 base, with 1 base of the junction left unmatched. CDR1 and CDR2 from the germline V gene are LGHDT and YNNKEL (reference sequence). The CDR3 DNA reads TGTGCCAGCAGCCAATCAGGGGGGAACACTGAAGCTTTCTTT. It is translated as CASSQSGGNTEAFF.

V gene TRBV5-6 combines with J gene TRBJ1-6; D is uncertain. From germline, CDR1 is SGHDT and CDR2 YYEEEE. The CDR3 loop spans 16 amino acids. Trimming removed 0 bases from V and 0 bases from J, with 7 bases in between. The CDR3 spells CASSLGSGSYNSPLHF. The CDR3 coding sequence is TGTGCCAGCAGCTTGGGGTCAGGCTCCTATAATTCACCCCTCCACTTT.

This chain links TRBV14 with TRBJ2-7; D possibly corresponds to TRBD2 (6 bases). V was trimmed by 3 bases and J by 2 bases, leaving 11 bases between them. Germline loops: CDR1 SGHDN, CDR2 FVKESK. The CDR3 runs 14 residues. CDR3 sequence: CASSQYSGPYEQYF. DNA for the CDR3: TGTGCCAGCAGCCAGTATAGCGGTCCCTACGAGCAGTACTTC.

This clone appeared a single time. The genes are TRBV24-1 and TRBJ2-1; no definite D call. The CDR3 runs 15 residues. From germline, CDR1 is KGHDR and CDR2 SFDVKD. Trimming removed 4 bases at V and 9 bases at J, with 18 bases between. The CDR3 nucleotides are TGTGCCACCAGTGAGGCTATACCGGATCGAGGTGAGCAGTTCTTC. Its translation: CATSEAIPDRGEQFF.

This clone has just a few counts. This chain connects TRBV12-3 or TRBV12-4 to TRBJ1-5, with 10 bases lining up with TRBD1. With V trimmed by 6 bases and J by 11 bases, 7 bases remained unmatched. This CDR3 has 13 amino acids. The CDR3 loop reads CASRRQGARAQHF. As DNA, the CDR3 is TGTGCCAGCAGACGACAGGGGGCTAGGGCCCAGCATTTT.

The J gene is TRBJ2-7, the V gene TRBV30, with 13 positions matching TRBD2. The CDR3 runs 14 residues. Germline V gene sequence: CDR1 GTSNPN, CDR2 SVGIG (reference sequence). With 4 bases clipped from V and 2 bases from J, the junction kept 2 bases outside the gene matches. The CDR3 reads CAWMTSGRPYEQYF. The CDR3 DNA follows: TGTGCCTGGATGACTAGCGGGAGGCCCTACGAGCAGTACTTC.

The chain employs TRBV6-2 or TRBV6-3 and TRBJ1-5, with D perhaps matching TRBD1 (6 bases). Germline CDR1 MNHEY, CDR2 SVGEGT. The CDR3 totals 18 residues. V lost 2 bases, J lost 0 bases, and 17 bases lay in between. The CDR3 DNA reads as TGTGCCAGCAGTTACCCATTTTTGGGACACTCTAGCAATCAGCCCCAGCATTTT. This codes for CASSYPFLGHSSNQPQHF.

J is TRBJ1-1 and V is TRBV3-1 (or the pseudogene TRBV3-2), with D possibly TRBD1 on 6 matching bases. The V gene's germline CDR1 is LGHDT and CDR2 YNNKEL (reference sequence). The CDR3 has 15 residues. Trimming took off 4 bases at V and 2 bases at J, with 14 bases between the two ends. The CDR3 sequence is CASSPRGGGNTEAFF. The CDR3 DNA reads TGTGCCAGCAGCCCAAGGGGAGGGGGAAACACTGAAGCTTTCTTT.

The chain links TRBV5-6 to TRBJ1-4, with TRBD1 as a possible D gene (5 bases). Per the germline V gene, CDR1 is SGHDT and CDR2 is YYEEEE. The V and J ends lost 4 bases and 4 bases respectively, with 14 bases between them. There are 15 residues in the CDR3. CDR3 sequence reads: CASSRQDRINEKLFF. DNA for the CDR3: TGTGCCAGCAGCCGCCAAGACAGAATTAATGAAAAACTGTTTTTT.

This clone was seen only a few times. The rearrangement uses TRBV19 and TRBJ1-2; D is uncertain. V was cut by 2 bases and J by 7 bases, with 17 bases left in between. The CDR3 has 15 amino acids. Per germline, CDR1 LNHDA and CDR2 SQIVND (reference sequence). The CDR3 sequence is CASSIRGSWVRGYTF. The CDR3 DNA reads as TGTGCCAGTAGTATAAGAGGCAGTTGGGTCCGTGGCTACACCTTC.

Only one count was recorded for this clone. The chain combines TRBV19 with TRBJ2-5; 7 positions match TRBD1. Germline CDR1 reads LNHDA; CDR2 reads SQIVND (reference sequence). This CDR3 is built from 14 residues. V gave up 3 bases and J gave up 2 bases; unmatched junction bases: 3. The CDR3 bases are TGTGCCAGTAGTATGCCGGGACAGCAAGAGACCCAGTACTTC. Translating it yields CASSMPGQQETQYF.

The V call is TRBV11-3, the J call TRBJ2-6; D uncertain. This CDR3 has 16 residues. Trimming stripped 1 base from V and 0 bases from J, with 7 bases between. Per germline, CDR1 SGHNT and CDR2 YENEEA. As DNA, the CDR3 is TGTGCCAGCAGCTTAGGGGCAGGCTCTGGGGCCAACGTCCTGACTTTC. It specifies CASSLGAGSGANVLTF.

This chain links TRBV19 with TRBJ2-2; possibly TRBD1 for D (5 bases). The CDR3 loop spans 14 amino acids. Germline CDR1 and CDR2: LNHDA and SQIVND (reference sequence). With 1 base removed from V and 4 bases from J, the gap between germline ends came to 7 bases. The CDR3 nucleotides read TGTGCCAGTAGTATAGGGACATTCACCGGGGAGCTGTTTTTT. Protein: CASSIGTFTGELFF. Combining the CDR3 with reference TRBV19 and TRBJ2-2 gives the whole variable domain DGGITQSPKYLFRKEGQNVTLSCEQNLNHDAMYWYRQDPGQGLRLIYYSQIVNDFQKGDIAEGYSVSREKKESFPLTVTSAQKNPTAFYLCASSIGTFTGELFFGEGSRLTVL.

J is TRBJ2-7 and V is TRBV7-6; TRBD2 matches 7 bases. The CDR3 runs 14 residues. V lost 4 bases to trimming and J lost 4 bases; unmatched junction nucleotides: 7. Germline V CDR1 and CDR2: SGHVS, FNYEAQ. The CDR3 nucleotides are TGTGCCAGCAGCTACGGGACTACTATATACGAGCAGTACTTC. Translating it yields CASSYGTTIYEQYF.